This is a list of T cell receptor beta chains from one sample in a study of human T cells and chemical hapten exposure. Each CDR3 protein gets one entry after TCRdb re-called the RACE reads with MiXCR. The data show roughly 200,000 distinct CDR3 sequences, 24% seen once. The specimen comprised whole blood, sampled in connection with sensitization to the hapten diphenylcyclopropenone (DPC). These receptors originate from a woman aged 40-49 years with alopecia areata. Some clones in this sample may be carry-over from other donors' samples. CDR3s include the opening cysteine and the closing phenylalanine or tryptophan. Fields, in order: J gene, clone size, V gene, D gene, CDR3 length, CDR3 protein, CDR3 DNA. A D gene is named only where the DNA matches it firmly. The listing skips clone size in some rows; elsewhere it reads once, few, many or a size class.

>TRBJ2-7|-|TRBV7-8|-|15
CASSLGTVNSYEQYF
TGTGCCAGCAGCTTAGGGACAGTGAATTCCTACGAGCAGTACTTC
>TRBJ2-1|-|TRBV7-2|TRBD2|14
CASSLVLALSEQFF
TGTGCCAGCAGCTTAGTACTAGCGTTGAGTGAGCAGTTCTTC
>TRBJ2-3|few|TRBV11-3|TRBD2|16
CASSLAGTSGTDTQYF
TGTGCCAGCAGCTTGGCGGGGACTAGCGGTACAGATACGCAGTATTTT
>TRBJ2-3|-|TRBV28|TRBD1|12
CASSPQGITQYF
TGTGCCAGCAGTCCACAGGGGATCACGCAGTATTTT
>TRBJ2-1|few|TRBV4-3|TRBD2|17
CASSQEYGTSGYNEQFF
TGCGCCAGCAGCCAAGAGTATGGAACTAGCGGATACAATGAGCAGTTCTTC
>TRBJ2-7|-|TRBV6-6|-|12
CASRTVSYEQYF
TGTGCCAGCAGGACAGTCTCCTACGAGCAGTACTTC
>TRBJ2-6|-|TRBV6-5|TRBD1|19
CASSYAPGTGRSGANVLTF
TGTGCCAGCAGTTATGCACCCGGGACAGGGCGCTCTGGGGCCAACGTCCTGACTTTC
>TRBJ1-6|many|TRBV7-9|TRBD1|14
CASSPQGAGSPLHF
TGTGCCAGCAGCCCGCAGGGGGCGGGGTCACCCCTCCACTTT
>TRBJ2-1|-|TRBV20-1|-|13
CSARGGVGGEQFF
TGCAGTGCTAGAGGCGGGGTAGGCGGGGAGCAGTTCTTC
>TRBJ1-5|-|TRBV10-3|-|12
CAIGSGSGPQHF
TGTGCCATCGGGTCGGGCAGTGGGCCCCAGCATTTT
>TRBJ2-5|-|TRBV6-5|-|13
CASQRRVRETQYF
TGTGCCAGCCAACGCCGCGTCCGGGAGACCCAGTACTTC
>TRBJ1-3|few|TRBV7-8|TRBD1|14
CASSLKGQTDTIYF
TGTGCCAGCAGCCTAAAGGGACAGACGGACACCATATATTTT
>TRBJ2-1|-|TRBV29-1|TRBD2|15
CSVGLAGGPLDEQFF
TGCAGCGTTGGTCTAGCGGGAGGGCCTTTGGATGAGCAGTTCTTC
>TRBJ2-7|-|TRBV12-3/TRBV12-4|-|11
CASSATYEQYF
TGTGCCAGCAGTGCGACCTACGAGCAGTACTTC
>TRBJ2-7|many|TRBV29-1|-|13
CSVGGDGTYEQYF
TGCAGCGTTGGGGGGGACGGTACCTACGAGCAGTACTTC
>TRBJ2-5|-|TRBV4-2|TRBD2|17
CASSQELGGRAAETQYF
TGTGCCAGCAGCCAAGAGTTGGGCGGGAGGGCCGCAGAGACCCAGTACTTC
>TRBJ2-3|-|TRBV5-6|-|13
CASSLGGSGTEDF
TGTGCCAGCAGCTTGGGAGGTTCAGGGACGGAGGATTTT
>TRBJ2-7|many|TRBV28|-|12
CASSPLTGEQYF
TGTGCCAGCTCCCCCTTGACGGGAGAGCAGTACTTC
>TRBJ2-1|-|TRBV7-2|-|13
CASSRTGDNEQFF
TGTGCCAGCAGCAGGACTGGCGACAATGAGCAGTTCTTC
>TRBJ1-1|few|TRBV28|TRBD1|13
CASSRGGVTEAFF
TGTGCCAGCAGTAGAGGGGGCGTCACTGAAGCTTTCTTT
>TRBJ2-1|many|TRBV7-3|TRBD2|15
CASSRTSGRADEQFF
TGTGCCAGCAGCCGGACTAGCGGGAGGGCAGATGAGCAGTTCTTC
>TRBJ2-5|-|TRBV7-9|-|11
CASSREETQYF
TGTGCCAGCAGCCGTGAAGAGACCCAGTACTTC
>TRBJ1-2|-|TRBV12-3/TRBV12-4|-|17
CASSLTGRTSPNYGYTF
TGTGCCAGCAGTTTAACTGGGCGGACAAGTCCTAACTATGGCTACACCTTC
>TRBJ2-1|-|TRBV7-9|-|15
CASSLALGRADEQFF
TGTGCCAGCAGCTTAGCGCTGGGCAGGGCGGATGAGCAGTTCTTC
>TRBJ2-7|-|TRBV28|-|11
CASSWRYEQYF
TGTGCCAGCAGCTGGCGGTACGAGCAGTACTTC
>TRBJ2-5|-|TRBV6-5|TRBD2|14
CASRRAGSIETQYF
TGTGCCAGCAGGCGAGCGGGAAGCATCGAGACCCAGTACTTC
>TRBJ1-2|-|TRBV20-1|-|14
CSAREPLINYGYTF
TGCAGTGCTAGAGAACCGTTGATTAACTATGGCTACACCTTC
>TRBJ2-5|-|TRBV7-9|-|15
CASSYDSRKGETQYF
TGTGCCAGCAGCTACGACAGTCGCAAGGGTGAGACCCAGTACTTC
>TRBJ2-5|few|TRBV20-1|TRBD1|16
CSALSPGTAAQETQYF
TGCAGTGCTCTCAGCCCCGGGACAGCAGCCCAAGAGACCCAGTACTTC
>TRBJ2-1|-|TRBV7-2|-|11
CASGNWDEQFF
TGTGCGTCGGGGAATTGGGATGAGCAGTTCTTC
>TRBJ2-7|few|TRBV28|TRBD2|16
CASNQIGASGSNEQYF
TGTGCCAGCAATCAAATAGGGGCTAGCGGGAGCAACGAGCAGTACTTC
>TRBJ1-2|-|TRBV9|TRBD1|15
CASSSQTGGLHGYTF
TGTGCCAGCAGCTCACAGACAGGGGGACTACATGGCTACACCTTC
>TRBJ1-1|-|TRBV27|-|14
CASLSGTGNTEAFF
TGTGCCAGCTTGTCCGGGACGGGGAACACTGAAGCTTTCTTT
>TRBJ2-1|few|TRBV6-6|-|10
CATGEDEQFF
TGTGCCACCGGAGAAGATGAGCAGTTCTTC
>TRBJ2-2|few|TRBV28|TRBD1|15
CASSRQGPGTGELFF
TGTGCCAGCAGTCGACAGGGGCCAGGCACCGGGGAGCTGTTTTTT
>TRBJ2-7|-|TRBV20-1|-|14
CSARDQGASYEQYF
TGCAGTGCTAGAGATCAAGGGGCGTCCTACGAGCAGTACTTC
>TRBJ2-2|-|TRBV5-1|TRBD2|15
CASSGLTSVPGELFF
TGCGCCAGCAGCGGCCTGACTAGCGTCCCCGGGGAGCTGTTTTTT
>TRBJ2-7|once|TRBV10-3|-|14
CAISTGSSSYEQYF
TGTGCCATCAGTACCGGGTCCAGCTCCTACGAGCAGTACTTC
>TRBJ1-2|-|TRBV6-6|-|12
CASGYRVEGYTF
TGTGCCAGCGGTTACAGGGTCGAGGGCTACACCTTC
>TRBJ2-5|many|TRBV20-1|-|15
CSTRGRVMKEETQYF
TGCAGTACTAGGGGTCGGGTAATGAAAGAAGAGACCCAGTACTTC
>TRBJ1-6|-|TRBV20-1|TRBD1|13
CSARDQGASPLHF
TGCAGTGCTAGAGATCAGGGGGCTTCACCCCTCCACTTT
>TRBJ1-3|few|TRBV5-1|-|16
CASSLTATDSGNTIYF
TGCGCCAGCAGCTTGACCGCCACCGACTCTGGAAACACCATATATTTT
>TRBJ2-6|-|TRBV28|-|15
CASSPYNSGANVLTF
TGTGCCAGCAGTCCCTACAACTCTGGGGCCAACGTCCTGACTTTC
>TRBJ2-7|few|TRBV5-1|-|13
CASSPPVEYEQYF
TGCGCCAGCAGCCCCCCGGTGGAATACGAGCAGTACTTC
>TRBJ1-5|-|TRBV24-1|TRBD1|17
CATSDPSTGSSNQPQHF
TGTGCCACCAGTGACCCTTCGACAGGGTCAAGCAATCAGCCCCAGCATTTT
>TRBJ2-1|few|TRBV27|TRBD2|15
CASGPLAGVYNEQFF
TGTGCCAGCGGTCCCCTAGCGGGGGTGTACAATGAGCAGTTCTTC
>TRBJ1-2|-|TRBV5-6|TRBD1|14
CASSPDRGRYGYTF
TGTGCCAGCAGTCCGGACAGGGGAAGATATGGCTACACCTTC
>TRBJ2-3|-|TRBV7-9|-|13
CASKRVSTDTQYF
TGTGCCAGCAAAAGGGTTAGCACAGATACGCAGTATTTT
>TRBJ1-1|-|TRBV28|-|15
CASSPGYGVGTEAFF
TGTGCCAGCAGTCCAGGGTACGGGGTAGGGACTGAAGCTTTCTTT
>TRBJ2-5|-|TRBV5-1|TRBD2|14
CASSPSGGAETQYF
TGCGCCAGCAGCCCTAGCGGGGGGGCGGAGACCCAGTACTTC
>TRBJ2-7|few|TRBV27|-|13
CASSPGGAYEQYF
TGTGCCAGCAGCCCCGGAGGGGCCTACGAGCAGTACTTC
>TRBJ2-3|-|TRBV20-1|-|13
CSASIGGTDTQYF
TGCAGTGCTAGTATCGGTGGCACAGATACGCAGTATTTT
>TRBJ2-2|-|TRBV12-3/TRBV12-4|TRBD2|16
CATPPVAGANTGELFF
TGTGCCACCCCCCCCGTAGCGGGAGCGAACACCGGGGAGCTGTTTTTT